The 26 T cell receptor beta chains given below trace back to one sample, sequenced in a study of regulatory T cells in long-lasting Graves disease. The time point denotes: newly diagnosed GD, antithyroid drugs for less than 3 months. PBMC-extracted RNA yielded the TCR library. According to the study, TCR beta libraries were built with iRepertoire HTBI primers and CDR3-region Arm-PCR. TCRdb reprocessed the multiplex PCR reads via MiXCR and lists one record per CDR3 protein. Counted here are 400,000 to 450,000 distinct CDR3 sequences, around 15% occurring once; the ten biggest clones make up around 10%. The sample also formed part of further work on T cells in Graves' hyperthyroidism and ophthalmopathy.

Here the sequenced sample was peripheral blood mononuclear cells (PBMCs), taken at new diagnosis, from a patient treated with antithyroid drugs. These receptors were collected from a woman aged 30 to 39 with Graves disease.

The V call is TRBV27, the J call TRBJ2-5; D might be TRBD1 (5 bases). The CDR3 sequence is 15 residues long. From germline, CDR1 is MNHEY and CDR2 SMNVEV (reference sequence). V was clipped by 1 base and J by 4 bases, with 13 bases between them. Here the CDR3 reads CASSLWAREGETQYF. The CDR3 DNA reads TGTGCCAGCAGTTTATGGGCCAGGGAAGGAGAGACCCAGTACTTC.

The sample holds many counts of this clonotype. The J gene is TRBJ2-7, the V gene TRBV6-1; the match to TRBD2 covers 11 bases. This CDR3 has 16 amino acids. V was pared by 8 bases and J by 4 bases, with 13 bases of the junction left unmatched. Germline V lookup: CDR1 MNHNS, CDR2 SASEGT. In DNA, the CDR3 is TGTGCCAGCGGGCTAGCGGGAGGCCCCTACCCTTACGAGCAGTACTTC. Amino acid sequence: CASGLAGGPYPYEQYF.

This clonotype was seen only a few times. The chain recombines TRBV27 with TRBJ1-1; 11 positions match TRBD1. CDR1 is MNHEY, CDR2 SMNVEV, per germline (reference sequence). The J segment lost 6 bases and the V segment lost 10 bases, leaving 13 bases of the junction unmatched. The CDR3 is made up of 15 amino acids. CDR3 bases: TGTGCCACCAAGGGGACAGGGGGAATATTCGCTGAAGCTTTCTTT. Its translation: CATKGTGGIFAEAFF.

This clonotype has only a few counts. The gene calls are TRBV6-1 and TRBJ1-1, with D possibly TRBD1 on 5 matching bases. V lost 8 bases, J lost 4 bases, and 14 bases lay in between. The V gene's germline CDR1 is MNHNS and CDR2 SASEGT. The CDR3 is 13 residues long. The CDR3 protein is CASHQGGGTEAFF. For the CDR3, the DNA is TGTGCCAGCCATCAGGGAGGAGGCACTGAAGCTTTCTTT.

The chain's CDR3 is CASSYKLAGIAGGAYEQYF. The CDR3 nucleotides read TGTGCCAGCAGTTACAAGCTAGCGGGGATTGCTGGAGGGGCCTACGAGCAGTACTTC. The genes are TRBV6-9 and TRBJ2-7, with TRBD2 identical over 9 bases. The CDR3 runs 19 residues. Trimming took 3 bases from V and 2 from J; bases not matched to a gene: 17. Germline V gene data show CDR1 as MNHGY and CDR2 as SVAAGI.

The genes are TRBV20-1 and TRBJ2-2, with 14 bases identical to TRBD2. The CDR3 has 17 residues. CDR1 and CDR2 from the germline V gene are DFQATT and SNEGSKA (reference sequence). J lost 7 bases, V lost 0 bases, and 7 bases had no gene match. CDR3 loop: CSARDLTSGRVDGELFF. Here the CDR3 DNA reads TGCAGTGCTAGAGATCTGACTAGCGGGAGGGTAGACGGGGAGCTGTTTTTT.

There are many counts of this clonotype. In DNA, the CDR3 is TGCAGTGCTAGTCCCCGGGGTACTGAAGCTTTCTTT. Its translation: CSASPRGTEAFF. The gene calls are TRBV20-1 and TRBJ1-1, with no clear D. V dropped 3 bases and J dropped 5 bases, with 10 bases sitting between them. The CDR3 totals 12 residues. Germline CDR1 is DFQATT and CDR2 is SNEGSKA (reference sequence).

This clonotype has a handful of counts. The chain is built from TRBV13 and TRBJ2-3; D is possibly TRBD2 (7 bases). The CDR3 totals 17 residues. V dropped 5 bases and J dropped 3 bases, with 21 bases sitting between them. The germline V gene encodes CDR1 PRHDT and CDR2 FYEKMQ (reference sequence). CDR3 sequence reads: CASSQGTWDYGTDTQYF. The CDR3 DNA follows: TGTGCCAGCAGCCAGGGGACCTGGGACTATGGAACAGATACGCAGTATTTT.

Remarks on this clonotype: With a much larger clone just one base away, this may be a read error. Because the CDR3 is missing its conserved closing phenylalanine or tryptophan, this is likely a read error. The chain recombines TRBV18 with TRBJ2-7, with no clear D. The germline gives CDR1 KGHSH, CDR2 LQKENI. The germline V and J ends were trimmed by 3 bases and 2 bases, with 11 bases remaining between them. The CDR3 spans 14 residues. CDR3 in DNA: TGTGCCAGCTCACCTCAACGGGTTACCTACGAGCAGTACCTC. It codes for CASSPQRVTYEQYL.

The CDR3 DNA is TGTGCCATCGCGGGGATTTCTGGAAACACCATATATTTT. This gives the protein CAIAGISGNTIYF. The chain couples TRBV28 to TRBJ1-3; D gene uncertain. Germline V gene sequence: CDR1 MDHEN, CDR2 SYDVKM. V lost 10 bases to trimming and J lost 1 base, with 11 bases between them. CDR3 size: 13 residues.

This clonotype was observed many times. The chain couples TRBV7-9 to TRBJ2-2; D possibly uses TRBD1 or TRBD2 (5 bases each). Trimming took 7 bases from V and 1 from J, leaving 10 bases between them. This CDR3 is built from 14 residues. Germline assignment: CDR1 SEHNR and CDR2 FQNEAQ (reference sequence). In nucleotides, the CDR3 is TGTGCCAGCACGGGACGGTGGAACACCGGGGAGCTGTTTTTT. Protein sequence: CASTGRWNTGELFF.

This clonotype was found many times. V is TRBV2 and J is TRBJ2-3; the D gene is possibly TRBD1 (5 bases). The V end lost 4 bases, the J end lost 3 bases, and 11 bases lay between the germline ends. The CDR3 contains 14 residues. Germline CDR1 is SNHLY and CDR2 is FYNNEI. Here the CDR3 reads CASSVVQVTDTQYF. In nucleotides, the CDR3 is TGTGCCAGCAGTGTAGTACAGGTTACAGATACGCAGTATTTT.

This clonotype was seen at least ten times. V is TRBV5-1 and J is TRBJ2-1, with 13 bases lining up with TRBD2. V lost 0 bases to trimming and J lost 5 bases; unmatched junction nucleotides: 5. Looked up from germline, CDR1 is SGHRS and CDR2 is YFSETQ. This CDR3 contains 17 residues. The CDR3 loop reads CASSLGVGTSGDNEQFF. As DNA, the CDR3 is TGCGCCAGCAGCTTGGGTGTAGGGACTAGCGGGGACAATGAGCAGTTCTTC.

In this sample, this clonotype turned up a few times. The rearrangement uses TRBV14 and TRBJ1-6, with D uncertain. V was trimmed by 4 bases and J by 6 bases, leaving 16 bases between them. The CDR3 is made up of 16 amino acids. Per germline, CDR1 SGHDN and CDR2 FVKESK. The CDR3 nucleotides read TGTGCCAGCAGCCTTAGCCGGACGGCTACTAATTCACCCCTCCACTTT. Translated: CASSLSRTATNSPLHF.

Notes on this clonotype: Being one base from a much bigger clone, this may be a read error. The J gene is TRBJ2-2, the V gene TRBV30; no firm D call. The CDR3 extends over 13 amino acids. Germline lookup yields CDR1 GTSNPN and CDR2 SVGIG (reference sequence). CDR3 loop: CAWSPTNIGELFF. The CDR3 nucleotides are TGTGCCTGGAGTCCTACGAACATCGGGGAGCTGTTTTTT.

With regard to this clonotype: With a much larger clone just one base away, this may be a read error. The J gene is TRBJ2-4, the V gene TRBV6-5; 9 bases agree with TRBD2. Germline trimming cut 2 bases from V and 5 bases from J; bases unmatched to any gene: 16. This CDR3 has 19 residues. Germline CDR1 is MNHEY and CDR2 is SVGAGI. The CDR3 DNA reads as TGTGCCAGCAGTTACCCCCGCTTTAGCGGGAGATTCGCCCAAAACATTCAGTACTTC. It translates to CASSYPRFSGRFAQNIQYF.

This clonotype was seen at least ten times. This chain links TRBV15 with TRBJ2-3; maybe TRBD2 (6 bases). Trimming stripped 11 bases from V and 5 bases from J, with 20 bases between. Germline V gives CDR1 LNHNV, CDR2 YYDKDF (reference sequence). The CDR3 covers 14 residues. CDR3 residues: CAVNRDSRRDTQYF. The CDR3 DNA follows: TGTGCCGTCAACCGGGACTCCCGCAGAGATACGCAGTATTTT.

This clonotype was found a few times. The chain has TRBV4-1 and TRBJ2-1, with 8 positions matching TRBD2. Germline CDR1 MGHRA, CDR2 YSYEKL. The CDR3 has 15 amino acids. V lost 4 bases and J lost 7; bases outside the gene matches: 9. The CDR3 spells CASSRREGRENEQFF. Here the CDR3 DNA reads TGCGCCAGCAGCCGCCGGGAGGGTAGGGAGAATGAGCAGTTCTTC.

Points on this clonotype: One end of the junction fails to match germline, which may point to a read error. The chain couples TRBV12-3 or TRBV12-4 to TRBJ1-5, with D perhaps matching TRBD1 (6 bases). CDR3 length equals 15 residues. CDR3 in amino acids: CASRLEFGGGQPQHF. The CDR3 nucleotides are TGTGCCAGCAGATTAGAATTTGGGGGCGGGCAGCCCCAGCATTTT.

This clonotype was seen ten or more times. The rearrangement joins TRBV28 to TRBJ1-2; D is ambiguous. The CDR3 covers 13 residues. The ends were cut back, 3 bases at V and 2 bases at J, with 7 bases in the middle. Germline V gene sequence: CDR1 MDHEN, CDR2 SYDVKM. The CDR3 nucleotides are TGTGCCAGCAGTTTTTCAGAGAACTATGGCTACACCTTC. Its translation: CASSFSENYGYTF.

Ten or more counts support this clonotype. The genes are TRBV20-1 and TRBJ1-4; D unresolved. The CDR3 covers 12 residues. Trimming left V 2 bases short and J 0 bases short, with 1 base between. Germline-derived CDR1 and CDR2 are DFQATT and SNEGSKA (reference sequence). CDR3 loop: CSARPTNEKLFF. The CDR3 nucleotides are TGCAGTGCTAGACCAACTAATGAAAAACTGTTTTTT.

This clonotype was seen only a few times. This may be a read error: a much more frequent sequence differs by one nucleotide. V gene TRBV20-1 combines with J gene TRBJ2-7, with D tentatively TRBD2 (6 bases). The CDR3 is 11 residues long. Germline-derived CDR1 and CDR2 are DFQATT and SNEGSKA (reference sequence). CDR3 sequence reads: CSEGLNYEQYF. Here the CDR3 DNA reads TGCTCCGAGGGACTTAACTACGAGCAGTACTTC.

This chain joins TRBV15 and TRBJ2-2, with unresolved D. The CDR3 length is 12 residues. CDR1 LNHNV and CDR2 YYDKDF come from the germline V gene (reference sequence). The V end was cut by 0 bases, the J end by 4 bases, with 0 bases between. The CDR3 DNA reads TGTGCCACCAGCAGAGACACCGGGGAGCTGTTTTTT. Amino acid sequence: CATSRDTGELFF.

There are many counts of this clonotype. CDR3 nucleotide sequence: TGCAGTGCTAGTTGGGGGGTGGAAAACATTCAGTACTTC. Protein: CSASWGVENIQYF. The V and J genes are TRBV20-1 and TRBJ2-4; D may be TRBD2 (6 bases). The germline V gene has CDR1 DFQATT and CDR2 SNEGSKA (reference sequence). V lost 3 bases and J lost 5, with 11 bases in between. The CDR3 contains 13 residues.

Ten or more counts support this clonotype. The J gene is TRBJ2-1, the V gene TRBV7-6, with TRBD2 matching over 13 bases. Trimming took 5 bases from V and 3 from J; bases not matched to a gene: 7. The germline V gene has CDR1 SGHVS and CDR2 FNYEAQ. CDR3 length: 17 amino acids. CDR3 residues: CASSRTSGSSGYNEQFF. The CDR3 nucleotides read TGTGCCAGCAGCCGGACTAGCGGGAGTTCCGGCTACAATGAGCAGTTCTTC.

This clonotype was detected many times. The chain combines TRBV20-1 with TRBJ2-3; 7 bases align to TRBD2. V gave up 4 bases and J gave up 6 bases; unmatched junction bases: 10. CDR3 length: 14 residues. The germline CDR1 and CDR2 sequences are DFQATT and SNEGSKA (reference sequence). CDR3 sequence (DNA): TGCAGTGCTATCGGGGCGGGAGCGGGTGATACGCAGTATTTT. Protein sequence: CSAIGAGAGDTQYF.